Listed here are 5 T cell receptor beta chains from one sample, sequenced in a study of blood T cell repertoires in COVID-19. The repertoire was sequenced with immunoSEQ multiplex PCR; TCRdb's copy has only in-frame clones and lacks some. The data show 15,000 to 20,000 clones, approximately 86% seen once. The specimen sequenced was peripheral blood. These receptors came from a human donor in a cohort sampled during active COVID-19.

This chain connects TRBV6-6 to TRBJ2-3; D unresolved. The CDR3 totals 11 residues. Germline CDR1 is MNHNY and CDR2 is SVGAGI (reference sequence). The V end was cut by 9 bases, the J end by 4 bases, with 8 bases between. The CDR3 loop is CASLRSDTQYF. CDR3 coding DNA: TGTGCCAGTCTCCGTTCAGATACGCAGTATTTT.

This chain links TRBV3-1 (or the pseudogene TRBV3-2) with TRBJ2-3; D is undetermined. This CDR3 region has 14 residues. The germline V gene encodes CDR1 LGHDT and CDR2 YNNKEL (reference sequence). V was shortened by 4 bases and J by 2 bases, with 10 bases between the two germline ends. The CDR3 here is CASSLPSHTDTQYF. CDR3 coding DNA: TGTGCCAGCAGCCTCCCCTCACACACAGATACGCAGTATTTT.

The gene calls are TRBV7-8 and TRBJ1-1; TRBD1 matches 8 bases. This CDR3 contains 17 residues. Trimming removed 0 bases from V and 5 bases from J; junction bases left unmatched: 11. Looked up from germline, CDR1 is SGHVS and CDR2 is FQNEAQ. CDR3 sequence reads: CASSLASRGRLNTEAFF. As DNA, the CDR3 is TGTGCCAGCAGCTTAGCATCCAGGGGGCGATTAAATACTGAAGCTTTCTTT.

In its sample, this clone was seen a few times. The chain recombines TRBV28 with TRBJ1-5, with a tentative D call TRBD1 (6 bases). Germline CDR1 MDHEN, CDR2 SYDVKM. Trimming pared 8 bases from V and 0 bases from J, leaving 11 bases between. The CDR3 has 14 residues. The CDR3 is CASLAGDSNQPQHF. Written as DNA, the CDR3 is TGTGCCAGCTTGGCAGGGGATAGCAATCAGCCCCAGCATTTT.

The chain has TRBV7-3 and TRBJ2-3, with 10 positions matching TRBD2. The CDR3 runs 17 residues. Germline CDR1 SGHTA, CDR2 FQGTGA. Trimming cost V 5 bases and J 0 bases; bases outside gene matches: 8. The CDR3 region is CASSPSLAGSSTDTQYF. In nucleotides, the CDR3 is TGTGCCAGCAGCCCCTCACTAGCGGGGAGTAGCACAGATACGCAGTATTTT. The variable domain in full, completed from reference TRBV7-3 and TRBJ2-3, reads GAGVSQTPSNKVTEKGKYVELRCDPISGHTALYWYRQSLGQGPEFLIYFQGTGAADDSGLPNDRFFAVRPEGSVSTLKIQRTERGDSAVYLCASSPSLAGSSTDTQYFGPGTRLTVL.